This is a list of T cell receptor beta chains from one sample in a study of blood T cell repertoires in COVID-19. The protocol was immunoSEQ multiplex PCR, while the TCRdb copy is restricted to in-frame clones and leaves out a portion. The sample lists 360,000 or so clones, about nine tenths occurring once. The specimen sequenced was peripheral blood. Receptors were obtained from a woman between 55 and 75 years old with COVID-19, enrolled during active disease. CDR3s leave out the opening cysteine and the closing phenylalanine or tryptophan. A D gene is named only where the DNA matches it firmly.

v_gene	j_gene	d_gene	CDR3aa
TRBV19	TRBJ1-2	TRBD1	ASSITGEYGYT
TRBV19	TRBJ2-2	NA	ASSMVRGTGELF
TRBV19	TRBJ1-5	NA	ASSPKVGDSNQPQH
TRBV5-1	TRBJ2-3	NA	ASSLLGPGTDTQY
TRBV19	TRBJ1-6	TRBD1	ATRQGSYNSPLH
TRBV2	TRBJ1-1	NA	ASSDELNTEAF
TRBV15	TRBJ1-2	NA	ATSRDGEGDLYGYT
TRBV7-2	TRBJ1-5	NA	ASSLVPQGQPQH
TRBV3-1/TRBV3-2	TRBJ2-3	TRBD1	ASSQGVGTGGRGDTQY
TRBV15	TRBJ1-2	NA	ATSRIIKTPNYGYT
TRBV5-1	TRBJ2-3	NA	ASSSPPDTQY
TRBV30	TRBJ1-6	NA	AWSVAGVSSYNSPLH
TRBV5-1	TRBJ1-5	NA	ASRTTGDSNQPQH
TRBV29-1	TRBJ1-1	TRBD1	SVEPDRVKNTEAF
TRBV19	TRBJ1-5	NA	ASSIDRDQPQH
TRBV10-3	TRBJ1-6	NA	AISAGGPDTYNSPLH
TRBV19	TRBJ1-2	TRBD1	ASSFRGNYGYT
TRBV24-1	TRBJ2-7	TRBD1	ATSDPGTGGYEQY
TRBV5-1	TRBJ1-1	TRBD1	ASSNGQGPNTEAF
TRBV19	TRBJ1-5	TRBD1	ASSMQLLGTDRYSNQPQH
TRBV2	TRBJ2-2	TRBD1	ASQLEGQGIGELF
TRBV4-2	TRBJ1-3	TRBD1	ASSQGLQGGGNTIY
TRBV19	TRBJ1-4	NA	ASSDGQINGKLF
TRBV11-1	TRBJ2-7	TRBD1	ASSFRRGYEQY
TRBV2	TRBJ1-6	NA	ASSLSRGDNSPLH
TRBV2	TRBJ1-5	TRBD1	ASSGGDRRQPQH
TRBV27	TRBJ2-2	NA	ASSLHRATSGELF
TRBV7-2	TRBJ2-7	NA	ASSLVQGSSYEQY
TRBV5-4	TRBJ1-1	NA	ASSPDGGSTEAF
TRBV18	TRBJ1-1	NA	ASSTGQNTEAF
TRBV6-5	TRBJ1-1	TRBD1	ASRSGGTEAF
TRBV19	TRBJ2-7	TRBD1	ASSRGQGAAYEQY
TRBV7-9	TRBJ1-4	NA	ASTWGRPNEKLF
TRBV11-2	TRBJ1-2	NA	ASSPAPPQGYT
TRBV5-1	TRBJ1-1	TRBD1	ASSLETGWSTEAF
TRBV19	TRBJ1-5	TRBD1	ASGEGALKQPQH
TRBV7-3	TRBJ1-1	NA	ASSLDAGTEAF
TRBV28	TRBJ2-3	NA	ASSPDPRGGTDTQY
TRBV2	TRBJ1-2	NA	ASKEIANYGYT
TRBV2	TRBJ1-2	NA	ASSDVQGTPNYGYT
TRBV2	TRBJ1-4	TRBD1	ASTALGTGGEKLF
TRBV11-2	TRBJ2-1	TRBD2	ASSPGLAGGPRSSGEQF
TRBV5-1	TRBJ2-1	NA	ASSLAGLLGQF
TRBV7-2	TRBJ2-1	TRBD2	ASSLKKRGPYNEQF
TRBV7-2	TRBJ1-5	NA	ASSPQGNQPQH
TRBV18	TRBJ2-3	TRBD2	ASSSTTSGASDTQY
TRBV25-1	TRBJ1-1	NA	ASTGVLNTEAF
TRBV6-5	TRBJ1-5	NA	AIRRGFDQPQH
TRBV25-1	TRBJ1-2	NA	ASNGLGRGYT